Sequencing of this TCR beta chain was carried out in a study of T-cell reconstitution after alpha-beta-depleted transplantation in children. It was with unique molecular identifiers that the TCRbeta library was prepared. TCRdb re-analysed the PCR reads in MiXCR, keeping a single row per CDR3 protein. The sample carries some 240,000 distinct CDR3 sequences, around 9.7% recorded once. This clonotype was seen many times. This sequence was found in a human donor who donated a stem cell graft to a child with SCID. The sample was PBMCs from the stem cell graft donor, taken from the stem cell graft.

The DNA of the CDR3 is TGTGCCAGCAGCGTAGGGGACAGGGTCAATCAGCCCCAGCATTTT. Its protein is CASSVGDRVNQPQHF. The chain has TRBV9 and TRBJ1-5, with 9 bases matching TRBD1. The germline V gene has CDR1 SGDLS and CDR2 YYNGEE. The CDR3 covers 15 residues. V gave up 0 bases and J gave up 3 bases; unmatched junction bases: 1.